These T cell receptor beta chains were read from a single sample in a study of blood T cell repertoires in COVID-19. Generated by immunoSEQ multiplex PCR, the TCRdb table keeps only in-frame clones and is missing some. The sample shows some 200,000 clones, 75% to 85% of them seen only once. Sequenced sample: peripheral blood. The origin of the receptors is a human donor in a cohort sampled during active COVID-19. Both conserved end residues are part of each CDR3. D genes are given only for firm matches. Only some rows state a clone size, as once, few, many or a class for expanded clones.

v_call: TRBV9; clone_size: -; j_call: TRBJ2-1; d_call: -; cdr3_aa: CASSAFNGEQFF; cdr3_nt: TGTGCCAGCAGCGCATTTAACGGTGAGCAGTTCTTC
v_call: TRBV6-5; clone_size: few; j_call: TRBJ2-1; d_call: TRBD2; cdr3_aa: CASTHLAGGYNEQFF; cdr3_nt: TGTGCCAGCACCCATCTAGCGGGAGGGTACAATGAGCAGTTCTTC
v_call: TRBV27; clone_size: -; j_call: TRBJ2-1; d_call: TRBD2; cdr3_aa: CASSLGLAIDEQFF; cdr3_nt: TGTGCCAGCAGTCTGGGACTAGCTATTGATGAGCAGTTCTTC
v_call: TRBV28; clone_size: -; j_call: TRBJ1-4; d_call: -; cdr3_aa: CASSSPLGRLVLFF; cdr3_nt: TGTGCCAGCAGTTCGCCGCTAGGGAGGTTGGTACTGTTTTTT
v_call: TRBV28; clone_size: -; j_call: TRBJ1-1; d_call: -; cdr3_aa: CASSYRQNTEAFF; cdr3_nt: TGTGCCAGCAGTTACCGACAGAACACTGAAGCTTTCTTT
v_call: TRBV28; clone_size: few; j_call: TRBJ2-5; d_call: TRBD2; cdr3_aa: CARGRTSGLQETQYF; cdr3_nt: TGTGCCAGGGGTCGGACTAGCGGGCTTCAAGAGACCCAGTACTTC
v_call: TRBV9; clone_size: -; j_call: TRBJ1-1; d_call: TRBD1; cdr3_aa: CASSVAGGNTEAFF; cdr3_nt: TGTGCCAGCAGCGTAGCAGGGGGGAACACTGAAGCTTTCTTT
v_call: TRBV6-2/TRBV6-3; clone_size: -; j_call: TRBJ1-6; d_call: TRBD1; cdr3_aa: CASSYVGQGTPLHF; cdr3_nt: TGTGCCAGCAGTTATGTTGGACAGGGAACTCCCCTCCACTTT
v_call: TRBV2; clone_size: few; j_call: TRBJ2-7; d_call: -; cdr3_aa: CASSEAGLLYEQYF; cdr3_nt: TGTGCCAGCAGTGAAGCGGGGCTGCTCTACGAGCAGTACTTC
v_call: TRBV5-5; clone_size: -; j_call: TRBJ1-5; d_call: -; cdr3_aa: CASSQMMISNQPQHF; cdr3_nt: TGTGCCAGCAGCCAGATGATGATTAGCAATCAGCCCCAGCATTTT
v_call: TRBV4-1; clone_size: -; j_call: TRBJ1-1; d_call: TRBD1; cdr3_aa: CASSQQDRVTEAFF; cdr3_nt: TGCGCCAGCAGCCAACAGGACAGGGTCACTGAAGCTTTCTTT
v_call: TRBV6-5; clone_size: few; j_call: TRBJ2-1; d_call: TRBD1; cdr3_aa: CASSPRQGSHNEQFF; cdr3_nt: TGTGCCAGCAGTCCCCGACAGGGGAGTCACAATGAGCAGTTCTTC
v_call: TRBV3-1/TRBV3-2; clone_size: once; j_call: TRBJ2-3; d_call: -; cdr3_aa: CASSQVLEDLHF; cdr3_nt: TGTGCCAGCAGCCAAGTTTTGGAGGACTTACATTTT
v_call: TRBV11-2; clone_size: -; j_call: TRBJ1-2; d_call: -; cdr3_aa: CASSLVGAGANYGYTF; cdr3_nt: TGTGCCAGCAGCTTAGTTGGAGCGGGGGCTAACTATGGCTACACCTTC
v_call: TRBV28; clone_size: -; j_call: TRBJ2-5; d_call: TRBD2; cdr3_aa: CASSIPGLGETQYF; cdr3_nt: TGTGCCAGCAGTATCCCTGGACTAGGGGAGACCCAGTACTTC
v_call: TRBV4-1; clone_size: -; j_call: TRBJ1-3; d_call: -; cdr3_aa: CASSQGRGSGNTIYF; cdr3_nt: TGCGCCAGCAGCCAAGGACGGGGTTCTGGAAACACCATATATTTT
v_call: TRBV5-4; clone_size: once; j_call: TRBJ2-1; d_call: -; cdr3_aa: CASRLENEQFF; cdr3_nt: TGTGCCAGCAGACTAGAGAATGAGCAGTTCTTC
v_call: TRBV7-9; clone_size: many; j_call: TRBJ2-7; d_call: TRBD1; cdr3_aa: CASSLGQGREQYF; cdr3_nt: TGTGCCAGCAGCTTAGGACAGGGTAGGGAGCAGTACTTC
v_call: TRBV7-9; clone_size: -; j_call: TRBJ2-2; d_call: TRBD2; cdr3_aa: CASSYTSGGSTGELFF; cdr3_nt: TGTGCCAGCAGCTACACTAGCGGGGGGTCCACCGGGGAGCTGTTTTTT
v_call: TRBV28; clone_size: -; j_call: TRBJ1-2; d_call: TRBD1; cdr3_aa: CASSRGQIGGYTF; cdr3_nt: TGTGCCAGCAGCAGGGGACAGATTGGTGGCTACACCTTC
v_call: TRBV9; clone_size: -; j_call: TRBJ2-2; d_call: TRBD2; cdr3_aa: CASSVGGLGTGELFF; cdr3_nt: TGTGCCAGCAGCGTGGGAGGGCTCGGGACCGGGGAGCTGTTTTTT
v_call: TRBV7-8; clone_size: -; j_call: TRBJ1-5; d_call: TRBD1; cdr3_aa: CASSLGQGLNQPQHF; cdr3_nt: TGTGCCAGCAGCTTAGGACAGGGACTCAATCAGCCCCAGCATTTT
v_call: TRBV19; clone_size: -; j_call: TRBJ1-3; d_call: -; cdr3_aa: CASRSGKVGNTIYF; cdr3_nt: TGTGCCAGTCGCTCAGGCAAGGTTGGAAACACCATATATTTT
v_call: TRBV5-4; clone_size: -; j_call: TRBJ1-2; d_call: -; cdr3_aa: CASSLEGVYYGYTF; cdr3_nt: TGTGCCAGCAGCTTGGAGGGGGTCTACTATGGCTACACCTTC
v_call: TRBV19; clone_size: few; j_call: TRBJ1-2; d_call: TRBD1; cdr3_aa: CASSLRTGYDGYTF; cdr3_nt: TGTGCCAGTAGTCTCAGGACAGGGTACGATGGCTACACCTTC
v_call: TRBV6-6; clone_size: -; j_call: TRBJ2-5; d_call: -; cdr3_aa: CASNGGGETQYF; cdr3_nt: TGTGCCAGCAACGGCGGCGGGGAGACCCAGTACTTC
v_call: TRBV19; clone_size: -; j_call: TRBJ2-1; d_call: TRBD2; cdr3_aa: CASSMGGRVYNEQFF; cdr3_nt: TGTGCCAGTAGTATGGGCGGGAGGGTCTACAATGAGCAGTTCTTC
v_call: TRBV5-4; clone_size: -; j_call: TRBJ2-5; d_call: -; cdr3_aa: CAQGQGEETQYF; cdr3_nt: TGTGCCCAAGGGCAGGGTGAAGAGACCCAGTACTTC
v_call: TRBV28; clone_size: -; j_call: TRBJ1-2; d_call: -; cdr3_aa: CASSPPSEGYYGYTF; cdr3_nt: TGTGCCAGCAGTCCCCCCTCGGAGGGATACTATGGCTACACCTTC
v_call: TRBV11-2; clone_size: -; j_call: TRBJ1-4; d_call: -; cdr3_aa: CASSSPGNEKLFF; cdr3_nt: TGTGCCAGCAGCTCCCCGGGGAATGAAAAACTGTTTTTT
v_call: TRBV4-3; clone_size: -; j_call: TRBJ1-5; d_call: TRBD1; cdr3_aa: CASSHGTERGQPQHF; cdr3_nt: TGCGCCAGCAGCCACGGGACAGAGAGGGGTCAGCCCCAGCATTTT
v_call: TRBV5-1; clone_size: many; j_call: TRBJ1-1; d_call: -; cdr3_aa: CASSLEGREGAEAFF; cdr3_nt: TGCGCCAGCAGCTTGGAAGGCAGGGAGGGAGCTGAAGCTTTCTTT
v_call: TRBV5-1; clone_size: -; j_call: TRBJ1-1; d_call: TRBD1; cdr3_aa: CASSLARGLWGTEAFF; cdr3_nt: TGCGCCAGCAGCTTGGCCAGGGGGCTATGGGGGACTGAAGCTTTCTTT